The rows below give T cell receptor beta chains drawn from one sample of a study of shared T cell receptors in the human thymus. The repertoire was sequenced with immunoSEQ multiplex PCR; TCRdb's copy has only in-frame clones and lacks some. Of 700,000 or so clones listed, over 75% are singletons. This sample was shared with a second study, whose subject was human thymus T cells.

The specimen sequenced was thymocytes. The receptors stem from a girl less than two years old with a congenital heart defect. The CDR3 runs from the conserved cysteine through the conserved F or W. The D gene is left open where the match is weak. Expanded clones are given a class, and other clones once, few, many or no size at all.

>TRBV5-5|few|TRBJ1-2|8|-
CASSPEDF
TGTGCCAGCAGCCCAGAAGACTTC
>TRBV5-4|-|TRBJ2-1|16|-
CASSLGASRENNEQFF
TGTGCCAGCAGCTTGGGGGCTAGCCGGGAGAACAATGAGCAGTTCTTC
>TRBV6-7|-|TRBJ1-3|17|-
CASSYLGWGGSGNTIYF
TGTGCCAGCAGTTACTTGGGGTGGGGGGGCAGCGGAAACACCATATATTTT
>TRBV27|-|TRBJ2-5|18|TRBD1
CASSLPVLQGASQETQYF
TGTGCCAGCAGTTTACCCGTACTTCAGGGGGCATCGCAAGAGACCCAGTACTTC
>TRBV19|once|TRBJ2-7|16|-
CASSKNPGTPSYEQYF
TGTGCCAGTAGTAAAAACCCCGGGACACCTTCCTACGAGCAGTACTTC
>TRBV13|-|TRBJ1-2|15|-
CASSFTGKGVYGYTF
TGTGCCAGCAGCTTTACAGGGAAAGGGGTCTATGGCTACACCTTC
>TRBV15|-|TRBJ1-5|16|-
CATSRAPGPAVQPQHF
TGTGCCACCAGCAGAGCACCAGGGCCTGCAGTCCAGCCCCAGCATTTT
>TRBV5-4|-|TRBJ1-2|16|TRBD1
CASSLATGGCFYGYTF
TGTGCCAGCAGCTTGGCCACAGGGGGATGTTTCTATGGCTACACCTTC
>TRBV28|-|TRBJ1-2|13|-
CASRRASGYGYTF
TGTGCCAGCAGGCGGGCGAGTGGCTATGGCTACACCTTC
>TRBV20-1|-|TRBJ2-1|11|-
CSAYSYNEQFF
TGCAGTGCCTACTCCTACAATGAGCAGTTCTTC
>TRBV28|-|TRBJ2-4|12|-
CASSLRVDIQYF
TGTGCCAGCAGTTTGAGGGTTGACATTCAGTACTTC
>TRBV19|-|TRBJ2-1|17|TRBD2
CASSITHLAGSYNEQFF
TGTGCCAGTAGTATAACCCACTTAGCGGGGTCCTACAATGAGCAGTTCTTC
>TRBV19|-|TRBJ1-1|13|-
CASSPSLNTEAFF
TGTGCCAGTAGTCCCTCCCTAAACACTGAAGCTTTCTTT
>TRBV19|-|TRBJ1-5|17|TRBD1
CASKGTGFTSSNQPQHF
TGTGCCAGTAAAGGGACAGGATTTACCTCTAGCAATCAGCCCCAGCATTTT
>TRBV28|-|TRBJ1-5|16|-
CASSFQDTSSNQPQHF
TGTGCCAGCAGTTTCCAGGACACCAGTAGCAATCAGCCCCAGCATTTT
>TRBV14|few|TRBJ1-1|14|-
CASSPRTLNTEAFF
TGTGCCAGCAGCCCAAGGACATTGAACACTGAAGCTTTCTTT
>TRBV7-2|-|TRBJ1-3|16|TRBD1
CASSPPTGISGNTIYF
TGTGCCAGCAGCCCTCCGACAGGGATCTCTGGAAACACCATATATTTT
>TRBV28|once|TRBJ2-5|15|TRBD1
CASRCFQGQGKTQYF
TGTGCCAGCAGATGCTTCCAGGGACAGGGAAAAACCCAGTACTTC
>TRBV5-8|-|TRBJ2-5|17|-
CASSFKYLSGAGETQYF
TGTGCCAGCAGCTTTAAGTATCTGTCAGGGGCCGGGGAGACCCAGTACTTC
>TRBV5-8|-|TRBJ1-4|18|-
CASSFSPRKAGTNEKLFF
TGTGCCAGCAGCTTCAGCCCTCGGAAGGCGGGGACTAATGAAAAACTGTTTTTT
>TRBV5-6|-|TRBJ2-1|15|TRBD2
CASSLGSGSYNEQFF
TGTGCCAGCAGCTTGGGGAGCGGGAGCTACAATGAGCAGTTCTTC
>TRBV29-1|-|TRBJ1-1|16|TRBD1
CSVADGQGAWNTEAFF
TGCAGCGTTGCGGACGGGCAGGGGGCTTGGAACACTGAAGCTTTCTTT
>TRBV2|few|TRBJ1-5|18|TRBD1
CASSRTGGFTYSNQPQHF
TGTGCCAGCAGTCGGACAGGGGGCTTTACCTATAGCAATCAGCCCCAGCATTTT
>TRBV2|once|TRBJ2-3|16|-
CASSKRREEESDTQYF
TGTGCCAGCAGTAAACGGCGGGAAGAAGAGTCAGATACGCAGTATTTT
>TRBV11-2|few|TRBJ2-1|15|-
CASSPSAVPYNEQFF
TGTGCCAGCAGCCCTAGCGCGGTCCCCTACAATGAGCAGTTCTTC
>TRBV6-5|-|TRBJ2-7|14|-
CASSYSGGWGEQYF
TGTGCCAGCAGTTACTCGGGGGGTTGGGGCGAGCAGTACTTC
>TRBV4-1|-|TRBJ1-2|16|-
CASSHSLLRGGYGYTF
TGCGCCAGCAGCCATTCCCTCCTGAGGGGGGGCTATGGCTACACCTTC
>TRBV29-1|-|TRBJ2-3|15|-
CSVELEGQGTDTQYF
TGCAGCGTTGAATTAGAGGGTCAAGGCACAGATACGCAGTATTTT
>TRBV28|-|TRBJ1-2|14|-
CASSPRGGNYGYTF
TGTGCCAGCAGTCCCCGGGGGGGGAACTATGGCTACACCTTC
>TRBV9|-|TRBJ1-2|15|-
CASSVLQLPNYGYTF
TGTGCCAGCAGCGTACTACAGCTTCCTAACTATGGCTACACCTTC